This T cell receptor (beta chain) was captured in a study of T cells in Graves' hyperthyroidism and ophthalmopathy. Study outcomes and limitations: Using 13 V-J features, a model discriminated ophthalmopathy from stable hyperthyroidism.

RNA transcripts provided the source from which TCR beta CDR3 regions were amplified. First-round RT-PCR with HTBI primers amplified the TCR CDR3 region. TCRdb reprocessed the multiplex PCR reads with MiXCR, giving one entry per CDR3 protein. The sample comprises hundreds of thousands of distinct CDR3 sequences, 14% of which are singletons, and roughly 10% rests with the top ten. V lost 0 bases to trimming and J lost 0 bases; unmatched junction nucleotides: 17. Germline CDR1 is MNHEY and CDR2 is SVGAGI. The CDR3 is made up of 22 amino acids. The sample holds many counts of this clonotype. Its cognate antigen is unknown.

The specimen sequenced was blood. V usage is TRBV6-5 and J usage is TRBJ2-7, with TRBD2 matching over 13 bases. The receptor's source is a woman in her late teens or twenties with Graves' hyperthyroidism. DNA of the CDR3: TGTGCCAGCAGTTACTCGAGGCCTTACGGACTAGCGGGAGAATCCCGCTCCTACGAGCAGTACTTC. Protein: CASSYSRPYGLAGESRSYEQYF.